This is a list of T cell receptor beta chains from one sample in a study of spatial heterogeneity in lung cancer. One entry per CDR3 protein, called by TCRdb with MiXCR from the 5' RACE reads. The data contain some 120,000 distinct CDR3 sequences, less than 15% of them singletons. The sample was PBMCs, taken at follow-up. The receptors shown here come from a male donor with early-stage non-small cell lung cancer. The CDR3 runs from the conserved cysteine through the conserved F or W. D genes are given only for firm matches. A row's size may be missing; if present it is once, few, many or a size class.

abundance: few
d_gene: -
j_gene: TRBJ1-5
v_gene: TRBV20-1
CDR3nt: TGCAGTGCTAGAGTGGGTCAGCCCCAGCATTTT
CDR3aa: CSARVGQPQHF

abundance: many
d_gene: -
j_gene: TRBJ2-1
v_gene: TRBV11-3
CDR3nt: TGTGCCAGCAGCCCCACGGGTTTTGAGCAGTTCTTC
CDR3aa: CASSPTGFEQFF

abundance: -
d_gene: -
j_gene: TRBJ2-7
v_gene: TRBV4-1
CDR3nt: TGCGCCAGCAGCCAAGTTGTTGCAGGAAACTCCTACGAGCAGTACTTC
CDR3aa: CASSQVVAGNSYEQYF

abundance: -
d_gene: -
j_gene: TRBJ1-4
v_gene: TRBV2
CDR3nt: TGTGCCAGCAGTGATTCGCCCAATCCTAATGAAAAACTGTTTTTT
CDR3aa: CASSDSPNPNEKLFF

abundance: few
d_gene: -
j_gene: TRBJ1-5
v_gene: TRBV20-1
CDR3nt: TGCAGTGCTAGTACCGCCCGGGGATATCAGCCCCAGCATTTT
CDR3aa: CSASTARGYQPQHF

abundance: -
d_gene: TRBD1
j_gene: TRBJ1-1
v_gene: TRBV12-3/TRBV12-4
CDR3nt: TGTGCCAGCAGCCCAGGACAGGGTAAAGCTTTCTTT
CDR3aa: CASSPGQGKAFF

abundance: few
d_gene: -
j_gene: TRBJ1-1
v_gene: TRBV9
CDR3nt: TGTGCCAGCAGCGTAGCAGTGAACACTGAAGCTTTCTTT
CDR3aa: CASSVAVNTEAFF

abundance: many
d_gene: -
j_gene: TRBJ2-1
v_gene: TRBV4-3
CDR3nt: TGCGCCAGCAGCCAGATAAGGTACAATGAGCAGTTCTTC
CDR3aa: CASSQIRYNEQFF

abundance: -
d_gene: -
j_gene: TRBJ1-1
v_gene: TRBV14
CDR3nt: TGTGCCAGCAGCCGAGCGTTCAGGTACACTGAAGCTTTCTTT
CDR3aa: CASSRAFRYTEAFF

abundance: -
d_gene: TRBD1
j_gene: TRBJ1-2
v_gene: TRBV20-1
CDR3nt: TGCAGTGCTAGAACCGGGACAGGGAACGGCTACACCTTC
CDR3aa: CSARTGTGNGYTF

abundance: many
d_gene: -
j_gene: TRBJ2-7
v_gene: TRBV29-1
CDR3nt: TGCAGCGTTGAAAAGGGGGGCCTGGACGAGCAGTACTTC
CDR3aa: CSVEKGGLDEQYF

abundance: many
d_gene: -
j_gene: TRBJ1-6
v_gene: TRBV11-3
CDR3nt: TGTGCCAGCAGCTCCCCGGGCTCTTCACCCCTCCACTTT
CDR3aa: CASSSPGSSPLHF

abundance: few
d_gene: -
j_gene: TRBJ2-5
v_gene: TRBV12-3/TRBV12-4
CDR3nt: TGTGCCAGTTCCGCGGCCCCCCAGCAAGAGACCCAGTACTTC
CDR3aa: CASSAAPQQETQYF

abundance: few
d_gene: TRBD1
j_gene: TRBJ1-2
v_gene: TRBV3-1
CDR3nt: TGTGCCAGCAGCTACTTATCCGGGACAGGAGCCGGCTACACCTTC
CDR3aa: CASSYLSGTGAGYTF

abundance: few
d_gene: -
j_gene: TRBJ1-2
v_gene: TRBV7-3
CDR3nt: TGTGCCAGCAGCGCGACGACGAACTATGGCTACACCTTC
CDR3aa: CASSATTNYGYTF

abundance: -
d_gene: -
j_gene: TRBJ1-1
v_gene: TRBV28
CDR3nt: TGTGCCAGCTCCTCGTCGAGGCCAAGGACCACTGAAGCTTTCTTT
CDR3aa: CASSSSRPRTTEAFF

abundance: -
d_gene: TRBD1
j_gene: TRBJ1-6
v_gene: TRBV5-1
CDR3nt: TGCGCCAGCAGAGAGAGACAGGGAGATTCACCCCTCCACTTT
CDR3aa: CASRERQGDSPLHF

abundance: many
d_gene: -
j_gene: TRBJ2-7
v_gene: TRBV7-9
CDR3nt: TGTGCCAGCAGCTTAATGACGGGTTCCGAGCAGTACTTC
CDR3aa: CASSLMTGSEQYF

abundance: many
d_gene: -
j_gene: TRBJ2-3
v_gene: TRBV20-1
CDR3nt: TGCAGTGCGCCGACACTGGACACGTCTAGCACAGATACGCAGTATTTT
CDR3aa: CSAPTLDTSSTDTQYF

abundance: -
d_gene: -
j_gene: TRBJ2-3
v_gene: TRBV20-1
CDR3nt: TGCAGTGCTTTCCGGGATACGCAGTATTTT
CDR3aa: CSAFRDTQYF

abundance: few
d_gene: -
j_gene: TRBJ2-7
v_gene: TRBV5-1
CDR3nt: TGCGCCAGCAGCTCCGACTCCTACGAGCAGTACTTC
CDR3aa: CASSSDSYEQYF

abundance: few
d_gene: -
j_gene: TRBJ1-1
v_gene: TRBV3-1
CDR3nt: TGTGCCAGCAGCCAAGTCACGGGTACTGAAGCTTTCTTT
CDR3aa: CASSQVTGTEAFF

abundance: -
d_gene: TRBD1
j_gene: TRBJ2-7
v_gene: TRBV4-1
CDR3nt: TGCGCCAGCAGCCAAGGACAGGGGACCTCCTACGAGCAGTACTTC
CDR3aa: CASSQGQGTSYEQYF

abundance: -
d_gene: TRBD1
j_gene: TRBJ1-5
v_gene: TRBV5-5
CDR3nt: TGTGCCAGCAGCCAACTACAGGGGTTTGGCAATCAGCCCCAGCATTTT
CDR3aa: CASSQLQGFGNQPQHF

abundance: many
d_gene: -
j_gene: TRBJ2-3
v_gene: TRBV5-1
CDR3nt: TGCACACAGCAGGAGCGGGCCCCTACAGATACGCAGTATTTT
CDR3aa: CTQQERAPTDTQYF

abundance: few
d_gene: -
j_gene: TRBJ2-1
v_gene: TRBV12-3/TRBV12-4
CDR3nt: TGTGCCAGCAGCCTTCTGGGCAGGGGTCGGAACAATGAGCAGTTCTTC
CDR3aa: CASSLLGRGRNNEQFF

abundance: many
d_gene: -
j_gene: TRBJ2-7
v_gene: TRBV29-1
CDR3nt: TGCAGCGTTGGGAGAGACAATTACGAGCAGTACTTC
CDR3aa: CSVGRDNYEQYF

abundance: -
d_gene: -
j_gene: TRBJ2-2
v_gene: TRBV28
CDR3nt: TGTGCCAGCAGTTTATCTGGGGGCGGTCTAACCGGGGAGCTGTTTTTT
CDR3aa: CASSLSGGGLTGELFF

abundance: many
d_gene: -
j_gene: TRBJ1-1
v_gene: TRBV5-1
CDR3nt: TGCGCCAGCGCTCAACAGGACCGCGGCACTGAAGCTTTCTTT
CDR3aa: CASAQQDRGTEAFF

abundance: -
d_gene: TRBD1
j_gene: TRBJ2-7
v_gene: TRBV20-1
CDR3nt: TGCAGTGCTCGACCGACAGGGTGGTCCTACGAGCAGTACTTC
CDR3aa: CSARPTGWSYEQYF

abundance: -
d_gene: -
j_gene: TRBJ1-4
v_gene: TRBV6-1
CDR3nt: TGTGCCAGCACCGATAGGGGATTAGGAGAAAAACTGTTTTTT
CDR3aa: CASTDRGLGEKLFF

abundance: -
d_gene: -
j_gene: TRBJ1-5
v_gene: TRBV18
CDR3nt: TGTGCCAGCTCCTCCAGAGAAAGCAATCAGCCCCAGCATTTT
CDR3aa: CASSSRESNQPQHF

abundance: many
d_gene: -
j_gene: TRBJ2-1
v_gene: TRBV12-5
CDR3nt: TGTGCTAGTGTAGCCTCAGTAGGGTCCTACAATGAGCAGTTCTTC
CDR3aa: CASVASVGSYNEQFF

abundance: -
d_gene: -
j_gene: TRBJ2-7
v_gene: TRBV7-8
CDR3nt: TGTGCCAGCAGCTTACAGTACAACTCCTACGAGCAGTACTTC
CDR3aa: CASSLQYNSYEQYF

abundance: -
d_gene: -
j_gene: TRBJ2-7
v_gene: TRBV7-9
CDR3nt: TGTGCCAGCAGCTTAGCGGGGGCCCCCTACGAGCAGTACTTC
CDR3aa: CASSLAGAPYEQYF

abundance: many
d_gene: -
j_gene: TRBJ1-4
v_gene: TRBV4-2
CDR3nt: TGTGCCAGCAGCCAACAGGGAGATAATGAAAAACTGTTTTTT
CDR3aa: CASSQQGDNEKLFF

abundance: many
d_gene: -
j_gene: TRBJ2-7
v_gene: TRBV7-9
CDR3nt: TGTGCCAGCAGCTTCGGTCCCGGAGTAGAGTACTTC
CDR3aa: CASSFGPGVEYF

abundance: many
d_gene: -
j_gene: TRBJ2-5
v_gene: TRBV6-2/TRBV6-3
CDR3nt: TGTGCCAGCAGGAAGGGGGGGCCTCTAGAGACCCAGTACTTC
CDR3aa: CASRKGGPLETQYF

abundance: -
d_gene: TRBD1
j_gene: TRBJ2-1
v_gene: TRBV20-1
CDR3nt: TGCAGTGCTAGGAGCCGGGACAGGGGGAGGAATGAGCAGTTCTTC
CDR3aa: CSARSRDRGRNEQFF

abundance: -
d_gene: TRBD1
j_gene: TRBJ1-6
v_gene: TRBV9
CDR3nt: TGTGCCAGCAGCAGGGACAGACTTAATTCACCCCTCCACTTT
CDR3aa: CASSRDRLNSPLHF

abundance: -
d_gene: TRBD2
j_gene: TRBJ2-7
v_gene: TRBV28
CDR3nt: TGTGCCAGCAGTTTGGCCCGACTAGCGGGGCACTCCTACGAGCAGTACTTC
CDR3aa: CASSLARLAGHSYEQYF

abundance: few
d_gene: -
j_gene: TRBJ2-7
v_gene: TRBV6-6
CDR3nt: TGTGCCAGCAGCCATTTCCAGGGGAGGTTGGGAGAGCAGTACTTC
CDR3aa: CASSHFQGRLGEQYF

abundance: -
d_gene: TRBD1
j_gene: TRBJ1-2
v_gene: TRBV5-1
CDR3nt: TGCGCCAGCAGCCCGACAGGGGGCCTTAACTATGGCTACACCTTC
CDR3aa: CASSPTGGLNYGYTF

abundance: -
d_gene: -
j_gene: TRBJ1-2
v_gene: TRBV19
CDR3nt: TGTGCCAGTAGTACAACAGGGAACTATGGCTACACCTTC
CDR3aa: CASSTTGNYGYTF

abundance: many
d_gene: -
j_gene: TRBJ2-2
v_gene: TRBV2
CDR3nt: TGTGCCAGCACCTCCTTGGGAACCGGGGAGCTGTTTTTT
CDR3aa: CASTSLGTGELFF

abundance: many
d_gene: -
j_gene: TRBJ1-5
v_gene: TRBV7-2
CDR3nt: TGTGCCAGCAGCACCGACAGTTATAGCAATCAGCCCCAGCATTTT
CDR3aa: CASSTDSYSNQPQHF

abundance: -
d_gene: -
j_gene: TRBJ1-5
v_gene: TRBV21-1
CDR3nt: TGTGCCAGCAGCAATAACGGGGACGGGGGGAATTATCAGCCCCAGCATTTT
CDR3aa: CASSNNGDGGNYQPQHF

abundance: -
d_gene: TRBD2
j_gene: TRBJ2-3
v_gene: TRBV6-2/TRBV6-3
CDR3nt: TGTGCCAGCAGTTACGCACTAGCGGCCTCCAAGGGCACAGATACGCAGTATTTT
CDR3aa: CASSYALAASKGTDTQYF

abundance: many
d_gene: TRBD1
j_gene: TRBJ2-2
v_gene: TRBV6-2/TRBV6-3
CDR3nt: TGTGCCAGCACCGACAGGGCGAACACCGGGGAGCTGTTTTTT
CDR3aa: CASTDRANTGELFF

abundance: many
d_gene: -
j_gene: TRBJ1-5
v_gene: TRBV10-3
CDR3nt: TGTGCCATCTCGGATACCGGGAATCAGCCCCAGCATTTT
CDR3aa: CAISDTGNQPQHF

abundance: many
d_gene: -
j_gene: TRBJ1-6
v_gene: TRBV7-2
CDR3nt: TGTGCCAGCAGCTTATCGCCCTTCTCCTATAATTCACCCCTCCACTTT
CDR3aa: CASSLSPFSYNSPLHF

abundance: many
d_gene: -
j_gene: TRBJ1-4
v_gene: TRBV12-3/TRBV12-4
CDR3nt: TGTGCCAGCAGTTTCCGGGGACTCGGTGAAAAACTGTTTTTT
CDR3aa: CASSFRGLGEKLFF

abundance: -
d_gene: -
j_gene: TRBJ2-1
v_gene: TRBV28
CDR3nt: TGTGCCAGCAGGGCCGGGACTCCATCCTACAATGAGCAGTTCTTC
CDR3aa: CASRAGTPSYNEQFF